The entry below gives a single T cell receptor beta chain sequence along with its context. Antigen specificity is unknown. Trimming took 4 bases from V and 5 from J; bases not matched to a gene: 3. CDR1 is SGHNT and CDR2 is YYREEE in the germline V gene (reference sequence). This CDR3 contains 13 residues. These data are taken from a study of cytomegalovirus exposure and HLA in healthy donors. Study conclusions and caveats: Because they were indistinguishable, some V segments, including TRBV6-2 and TRBV6-3, were excluded. Analysis was carried out at a later point, and it linked a missense DCLRE1C variant to TCR beta V- and J-gene trimming. In an earlier analysis, productive rearrangement rates for most beta V segments clustered near 90% or 30%.

The primer mix had 60 Vbeta and 13 Jbeta primers. In the authors' workflow: In a later analysis, some 80 million unique TCR beta chains included roughly 11 million shared by two or more donors. The table came from immunoSEQ multiplex PCR; TCRdb's copy has only in-frame clones and leaves some out. That table gives V, J and clone size, and the DNA gave D and trimming. The table lists about 150,000 clones, about 70% of them singletons. The V gene is TRBV5-4, the J gene TRBJ2-1; 7 bases are shared with TRBD1. Material for sequencing was PBMCs. The receptor was derived from an older woman in good health and CMV-seropositive. CDR3 loop: CASSPGTDNEQFF. The CDR3 coding sequence is TGTGCCAGCAGCCCGGGGACAGACAATGAGCAGTTCTTC.